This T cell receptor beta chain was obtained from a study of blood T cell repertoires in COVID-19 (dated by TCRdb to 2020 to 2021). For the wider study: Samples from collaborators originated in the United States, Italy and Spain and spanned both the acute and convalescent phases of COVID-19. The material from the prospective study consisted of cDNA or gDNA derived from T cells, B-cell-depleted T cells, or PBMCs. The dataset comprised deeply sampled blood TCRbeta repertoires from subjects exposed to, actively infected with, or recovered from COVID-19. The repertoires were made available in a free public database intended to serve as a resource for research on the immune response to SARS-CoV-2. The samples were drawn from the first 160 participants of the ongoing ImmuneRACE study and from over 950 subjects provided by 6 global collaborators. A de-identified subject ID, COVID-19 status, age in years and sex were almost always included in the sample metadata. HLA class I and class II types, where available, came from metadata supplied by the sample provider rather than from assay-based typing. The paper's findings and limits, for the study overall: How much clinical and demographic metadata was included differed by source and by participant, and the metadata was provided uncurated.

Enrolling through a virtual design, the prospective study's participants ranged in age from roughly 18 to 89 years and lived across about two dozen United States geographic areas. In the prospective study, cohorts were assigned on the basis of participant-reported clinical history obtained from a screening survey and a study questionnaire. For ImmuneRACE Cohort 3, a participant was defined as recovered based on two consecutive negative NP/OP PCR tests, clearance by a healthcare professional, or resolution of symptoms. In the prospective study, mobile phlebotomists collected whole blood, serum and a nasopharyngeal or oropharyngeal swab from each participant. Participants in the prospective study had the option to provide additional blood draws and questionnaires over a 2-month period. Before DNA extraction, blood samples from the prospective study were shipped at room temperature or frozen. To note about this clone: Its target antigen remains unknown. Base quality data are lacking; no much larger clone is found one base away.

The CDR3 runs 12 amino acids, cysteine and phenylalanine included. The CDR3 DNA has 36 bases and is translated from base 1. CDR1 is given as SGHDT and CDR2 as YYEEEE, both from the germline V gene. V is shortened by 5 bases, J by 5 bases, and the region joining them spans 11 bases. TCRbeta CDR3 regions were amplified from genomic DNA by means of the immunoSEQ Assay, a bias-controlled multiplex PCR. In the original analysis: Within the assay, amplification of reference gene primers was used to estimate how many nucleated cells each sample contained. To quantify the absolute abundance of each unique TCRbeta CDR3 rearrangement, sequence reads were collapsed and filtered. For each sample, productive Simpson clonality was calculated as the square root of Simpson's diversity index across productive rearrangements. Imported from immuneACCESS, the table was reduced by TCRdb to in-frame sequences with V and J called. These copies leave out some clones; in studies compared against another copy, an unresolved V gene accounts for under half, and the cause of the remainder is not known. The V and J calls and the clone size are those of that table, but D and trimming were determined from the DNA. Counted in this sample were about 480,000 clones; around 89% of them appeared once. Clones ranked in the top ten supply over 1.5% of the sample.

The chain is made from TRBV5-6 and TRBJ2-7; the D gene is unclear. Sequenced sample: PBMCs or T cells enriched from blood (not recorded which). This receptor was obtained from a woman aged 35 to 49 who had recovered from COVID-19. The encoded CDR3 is CASRSYPHEQYF. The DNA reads TGTGCCAGCAGAAGCTATCCCCACGAGCAGTACTTC.